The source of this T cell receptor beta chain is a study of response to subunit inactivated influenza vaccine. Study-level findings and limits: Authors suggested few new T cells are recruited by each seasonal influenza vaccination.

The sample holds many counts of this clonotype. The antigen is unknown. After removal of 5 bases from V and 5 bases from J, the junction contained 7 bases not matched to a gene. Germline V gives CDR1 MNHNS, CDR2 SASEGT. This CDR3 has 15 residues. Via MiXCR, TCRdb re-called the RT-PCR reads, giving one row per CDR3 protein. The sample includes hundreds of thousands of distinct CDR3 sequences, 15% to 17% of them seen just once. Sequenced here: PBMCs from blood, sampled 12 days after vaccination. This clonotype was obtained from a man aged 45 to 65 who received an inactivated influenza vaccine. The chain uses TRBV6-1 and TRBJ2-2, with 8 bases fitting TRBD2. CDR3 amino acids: CASSQSGGGTGELFF. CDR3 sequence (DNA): TGTGCCAGCAGTCAGAGCGGGGGAGGAACCGGGGAGCTGTTTTTT.